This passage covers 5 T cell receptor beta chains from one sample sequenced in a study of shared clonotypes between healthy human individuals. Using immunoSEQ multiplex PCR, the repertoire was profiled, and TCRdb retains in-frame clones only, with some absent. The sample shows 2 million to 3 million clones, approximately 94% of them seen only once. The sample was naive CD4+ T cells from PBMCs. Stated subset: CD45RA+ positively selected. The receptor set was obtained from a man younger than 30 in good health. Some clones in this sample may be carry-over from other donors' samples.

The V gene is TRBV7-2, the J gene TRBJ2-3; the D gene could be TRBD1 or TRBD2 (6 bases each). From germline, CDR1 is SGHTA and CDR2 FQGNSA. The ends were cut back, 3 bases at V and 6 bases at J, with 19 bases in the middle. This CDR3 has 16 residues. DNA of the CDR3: TGTGCCAGCAGCTTCGAGCGGGCTGGGGGCGAGGATACGCAGTATTTT. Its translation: CASSFERAGGEDTQYF.

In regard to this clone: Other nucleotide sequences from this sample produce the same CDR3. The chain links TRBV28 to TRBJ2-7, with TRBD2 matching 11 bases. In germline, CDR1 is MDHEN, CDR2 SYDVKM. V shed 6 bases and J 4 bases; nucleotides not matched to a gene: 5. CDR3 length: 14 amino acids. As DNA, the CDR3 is TGTGCCAGCAGGGGGACTAGCGGAACGTACGAGCAGTACTTC. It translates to CASRGTSGTYEQYF.

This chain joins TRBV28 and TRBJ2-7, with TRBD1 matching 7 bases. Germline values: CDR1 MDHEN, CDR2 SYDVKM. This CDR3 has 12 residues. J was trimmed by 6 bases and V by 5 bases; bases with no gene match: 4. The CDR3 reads CASSQQGSEQYF. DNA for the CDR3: TGTGCCAGCAGTCAACAGGGGAGCGAGCAGTACTTC.

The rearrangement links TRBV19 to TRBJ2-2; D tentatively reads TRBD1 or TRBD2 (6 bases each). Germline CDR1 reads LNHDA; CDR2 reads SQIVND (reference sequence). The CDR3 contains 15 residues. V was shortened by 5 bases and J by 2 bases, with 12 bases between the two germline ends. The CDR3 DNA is TGTGCCAGTAGTTGGCTGGGGGGCAACACCGGGGAGCTGTTTTTT. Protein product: CASSWLGGNTGELFF.

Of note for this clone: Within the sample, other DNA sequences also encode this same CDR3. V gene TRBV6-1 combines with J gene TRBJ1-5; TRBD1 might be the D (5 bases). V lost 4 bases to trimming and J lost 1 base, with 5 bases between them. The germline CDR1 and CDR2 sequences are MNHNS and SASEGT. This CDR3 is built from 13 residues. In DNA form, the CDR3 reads TGTGCCAGCAGTGGGGGGAGCAATCAGCCCCAGCATTTT. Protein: CASSGGSNQPQHF.